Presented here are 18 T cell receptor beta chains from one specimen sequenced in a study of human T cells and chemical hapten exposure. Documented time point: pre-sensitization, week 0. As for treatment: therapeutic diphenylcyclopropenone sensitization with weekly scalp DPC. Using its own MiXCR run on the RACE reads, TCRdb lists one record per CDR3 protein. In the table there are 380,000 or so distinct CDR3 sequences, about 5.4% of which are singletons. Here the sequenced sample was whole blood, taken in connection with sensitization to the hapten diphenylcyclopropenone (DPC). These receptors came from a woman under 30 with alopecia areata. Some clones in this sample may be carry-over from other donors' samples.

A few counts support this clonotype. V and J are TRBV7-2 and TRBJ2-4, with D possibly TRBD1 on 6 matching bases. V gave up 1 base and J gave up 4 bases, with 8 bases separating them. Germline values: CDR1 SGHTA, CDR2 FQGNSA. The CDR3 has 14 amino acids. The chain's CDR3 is CASSLVTGKNIQYF. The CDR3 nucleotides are TGTGCCAGCAGCTTAGTAACAGGGAAAAACATTCAGTACTTC.

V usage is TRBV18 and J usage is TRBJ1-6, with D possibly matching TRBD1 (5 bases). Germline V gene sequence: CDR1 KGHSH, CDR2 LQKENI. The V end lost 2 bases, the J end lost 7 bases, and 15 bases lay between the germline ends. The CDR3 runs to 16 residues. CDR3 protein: CASSPSLGGGNSPLHF. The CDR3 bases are TGTGCCAGCTCACCATCGCTTGGGGGAGGGAATTCACCCCTCCACTTT.

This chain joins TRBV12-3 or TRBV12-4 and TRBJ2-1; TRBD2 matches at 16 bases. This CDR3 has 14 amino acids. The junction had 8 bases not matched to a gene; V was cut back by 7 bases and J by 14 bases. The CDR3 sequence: CASIVGTSGGAEFF. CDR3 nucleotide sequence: TGTGCCAGCATCGTCGGGACTAGCGGGGGGGCAGAGTTCTTC.

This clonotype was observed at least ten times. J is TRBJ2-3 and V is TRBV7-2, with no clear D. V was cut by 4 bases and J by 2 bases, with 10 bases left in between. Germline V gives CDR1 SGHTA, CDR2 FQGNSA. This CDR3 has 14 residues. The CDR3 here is CASSSLDFTDTQYF. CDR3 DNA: TGTGCCAGCAGCTCGCTAGACTTCACAGATACGCAGTATTTT.

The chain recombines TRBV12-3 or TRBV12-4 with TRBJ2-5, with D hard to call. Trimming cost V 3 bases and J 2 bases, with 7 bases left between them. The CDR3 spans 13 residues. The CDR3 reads CASSFPSQETQYF. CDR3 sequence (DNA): TGTGCCAGCAGTTTTCCCAGTCAAGAGACCCAGTACTTC.

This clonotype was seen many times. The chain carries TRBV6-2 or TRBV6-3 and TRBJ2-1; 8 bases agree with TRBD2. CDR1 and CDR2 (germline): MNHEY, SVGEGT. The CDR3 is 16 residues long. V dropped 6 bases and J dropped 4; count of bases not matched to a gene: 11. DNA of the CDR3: TGTGCCAGCAGGCAAAGCGGGGGTCTCCTATACAATGAGCAGTTCTTC. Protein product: CASRQSGGLLYNEQFF.

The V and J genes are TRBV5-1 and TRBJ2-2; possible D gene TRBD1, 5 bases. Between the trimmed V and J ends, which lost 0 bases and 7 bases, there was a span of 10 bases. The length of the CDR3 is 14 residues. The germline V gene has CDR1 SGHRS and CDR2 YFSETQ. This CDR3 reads CASSLERGSGELFF. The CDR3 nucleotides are TGCGCCAGCAGCTTGGAAAGGGGAAGCGGGGAGCTGTTTTTT.

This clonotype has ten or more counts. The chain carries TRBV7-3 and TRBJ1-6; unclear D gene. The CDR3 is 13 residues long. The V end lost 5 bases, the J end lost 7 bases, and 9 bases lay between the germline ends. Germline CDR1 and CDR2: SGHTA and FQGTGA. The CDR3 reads CASSLQENSPLHF. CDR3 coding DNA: TGTGCCAGCAGCCTCCAGGAAAATTCACCCCTCCACTTT.

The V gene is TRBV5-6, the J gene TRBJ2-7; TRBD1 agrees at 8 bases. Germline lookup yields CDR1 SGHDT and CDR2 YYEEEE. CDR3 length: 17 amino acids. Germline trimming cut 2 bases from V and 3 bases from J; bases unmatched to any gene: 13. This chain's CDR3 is CASSFLPSGGPLYEQYF. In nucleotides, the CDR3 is TGTGCCAGCAGCTTCCTCCCTTCAGGGGGCCCCCTCTACGAGCAGTACTTC.

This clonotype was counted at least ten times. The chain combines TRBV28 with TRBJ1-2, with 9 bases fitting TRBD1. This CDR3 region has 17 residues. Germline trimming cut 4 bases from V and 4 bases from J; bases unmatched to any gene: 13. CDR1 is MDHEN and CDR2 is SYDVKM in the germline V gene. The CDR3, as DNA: TGTGCCAGCAGTTCACCGGGACAGGGCATCAATTCCTATGGCTACACCTTC. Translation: CASSSPGQGINSYGYTF.

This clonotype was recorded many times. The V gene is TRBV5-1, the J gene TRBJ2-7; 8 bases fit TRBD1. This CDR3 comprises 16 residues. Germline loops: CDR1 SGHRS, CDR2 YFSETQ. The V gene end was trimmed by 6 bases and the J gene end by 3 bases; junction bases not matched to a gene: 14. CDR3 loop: CASNAGQGLGGYEQYF. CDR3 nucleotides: TGCGCCAGCAACGCAGGACAGGGTTTGGGGGGCTACGAGCAGTACTTC.

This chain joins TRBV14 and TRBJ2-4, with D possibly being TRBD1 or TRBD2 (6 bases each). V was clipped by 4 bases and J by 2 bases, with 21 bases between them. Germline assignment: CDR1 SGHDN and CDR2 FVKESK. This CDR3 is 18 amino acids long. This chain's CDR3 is CASSRFIGGTRTKNIQYF. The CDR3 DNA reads TGTGCCAGCAGCCGATTCATTGGCGGGACAAGGACCAAAAACATTCAGTACTTC.

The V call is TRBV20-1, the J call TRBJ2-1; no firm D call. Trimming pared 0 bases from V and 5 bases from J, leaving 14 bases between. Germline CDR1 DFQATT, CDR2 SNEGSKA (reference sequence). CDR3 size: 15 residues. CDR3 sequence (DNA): TGCAGTGCTAGAGATGTTACCCGCCCCGACAATGAGCAGTTCTTC. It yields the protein CSARDVTRPDNEQFF.

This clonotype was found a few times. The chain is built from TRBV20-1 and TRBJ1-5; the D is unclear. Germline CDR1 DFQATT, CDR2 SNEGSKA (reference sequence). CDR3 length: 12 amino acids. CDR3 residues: CSVGYSNQPQHF. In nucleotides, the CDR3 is TGCAGCGTAGGGTATAGCAATCAGCCCCAGCATTTT.

DNA for the CDR3: TGCAGTGCTAGAGATTGGACAGGGGGAACAGATACGCAGTATTTT. It codes for CSARDWTGGTDTQYF. The V and J genes are TRBV20-1 and TRBJ2-3; 10 bases line up with TRBD1. The junction had 3 bases not matched to a gene; V was cut back by 0 bases and J by 3 bases. The CDR3 extends over 15 amino acids. Germline CDR1 reads DFQATT; CDR2 reads SNEGSKA (reference sequence).

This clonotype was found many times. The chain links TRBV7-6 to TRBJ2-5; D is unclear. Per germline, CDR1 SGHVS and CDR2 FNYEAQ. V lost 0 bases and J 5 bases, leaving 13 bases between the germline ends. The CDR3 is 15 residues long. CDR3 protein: CASSLAWKAWETQYF. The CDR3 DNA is TGTGCCAGCAGCTTAGCCTGGAAGGCCTGGGAGACCCAGTACTTC.

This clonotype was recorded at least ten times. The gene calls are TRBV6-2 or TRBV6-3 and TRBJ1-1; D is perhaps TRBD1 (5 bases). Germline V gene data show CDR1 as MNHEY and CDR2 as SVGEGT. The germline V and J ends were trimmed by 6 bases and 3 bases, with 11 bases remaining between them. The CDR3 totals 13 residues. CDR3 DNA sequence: TGTGCCAGCAGCCCCAGAGGGGACACTGAAGCTTTCTTT. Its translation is CASSPRGDTEAFF.

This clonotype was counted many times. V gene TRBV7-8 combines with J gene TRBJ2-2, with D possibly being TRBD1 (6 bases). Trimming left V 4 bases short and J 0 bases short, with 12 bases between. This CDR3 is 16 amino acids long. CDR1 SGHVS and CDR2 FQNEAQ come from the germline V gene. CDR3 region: CASSSYRVANTGELFF. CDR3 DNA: TGTGCCAGCAGCTCATACAGGGTCGCGAACACCGGGGAGCTGTTTTTT. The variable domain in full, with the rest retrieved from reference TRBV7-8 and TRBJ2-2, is GAGVSQSPRYKVAKRGQDVALRCDPISGHVSLFWYQQALGQGPEFLTYFQNEAQLDKSGLPSDRFFAERPEGSVSTLKIQRTQQEDSAVYLCASSSYRVANTGELFFGEGSRLTVL.